This T cell receptor beta chain was observed in a study of shared clonotypes between healthy human individuals. This table comes from immunoSEQ multiplex PCR, and its TCRdb copy is limited to in-frame clones, with some not included. The sample yields roughly 2.1 million clones, 85% to 95% seen once. In the case of this clone: As yet, its antigen is unknown.

The naive CD8 subset, CD45RO-negative cells positively selected for CCR7, excluded terminally differentiated effector memory CD45RA+ cells. With 5 bases removed from V and 2 bases from J, the gap between germline ends came to 20 bases. CDR3 length equals 17 residues. Germline loops: CDR1 SGHVS, CDR2 FNYEAQ. Study outcomes and limitations: In having few donors, the study represented limited genetic and exposure-history diversity.

Sequences were obtained from naive CD8+ T cells from PBMCs. The gene calls are TRBV7-6 and TRBJ2-3, with a possible D match to TRBD2 (5 bases). This clonotype originated in a man younger than 35 in good health. Some clones in this sample may be carry-over from other donors' samples. The CDR3 protein is CASSLFGERWDTDTQYF. DNA of the CDR3: TGTGCCAGCAGCCTTTTTGGAGAGCGGTGGGACACAGATACGCAGTATTTT.